This TCR beta chain was identified during a study of blood T cell repertoires in COVID-19. Looking at the study overall: Researchers got acute and convalescent COVID-19 samples from the United States, Italy and Spain. Nucleic acid was either cDNA or gDNA, and it came from T cells, B-cell-depleted T cells, or PBMCs.

In the original processing: The authors estimated nucleated cell counts from reference gene primer amplification. Measured with immunoSEQ multiplex PCR; TCRdb has only the in-frame clones, and not every one. Clone size and the V and J calls come from that table; the DNA yielded D and trimming. In the table there are nearly 110,000 clones, 90% to 95% of which are singletons. The V and J ends lost 0 bases and 1 base, in that order; junction bases with no gene match: 5. CDR1 LGHDT and CDR2 YNNKEL come from the germline V gene (reference sequence). This CDR3 contains 16 residues. This chain links TRBV3-1 (or the pseudogene TRBV3-2) with TRBJ2-7; 8 positions match TRBD1. Sequencing used peripheral blood. The TCR originated in a woman between 25 and 40 years old with acute or convalescent COVID-19. The chain's CDR3 is CASSQDPGTGSYEQYF. Here the CDR3 DNA reads TGTGCCAGCAGCCAAGACCCCGGGACAGGATCCTACGAGCAGTACTTC.